These 27 T cell receptor beta chains originate from one sample sequenced in a study of cytomegalovirus exposure and HLA in healthy donors. The PCR contained 60 Vbeta and 13 Jbeta primers. Profiling relied on immunoSEQ multiplex PCR, and the TCRdb table lists in-frame clones only, not all of them. The sample records 150,000 or so clones, 60% to 85% being singletons. The sequenced sample was PBMCs. Every receptor here comes from a man aged 45-65 years in good health and CMV-seropositive.

The chain uses TRBV9 and TRBJ1-2; 7 nucleotides line up with TRBD1. Trimming removed 3 bases from V and 6 bases from J; junction bases left unmatched: 5. The CDR3 is 13 amino acids. Germline V gives CDR1 SGDLS, CDR2 YYNGEE. The CDR3 nucleotides are TGTGCCAGCAGCGGGTACAGGGGTGATGGCTACACCTTC. It specifies CASSGYRGDGYTF.

The chain has TRBV5-5 and TRBJ2-7; tentatively, D is TRBD1 (6 bases). The V gene lost 0 bases and the J gene lost 3 bases, with 10 bases spanning the gap. Germline assignment: CDR1 SGHKS and CDR2 YYEKEE (reference sequence). CDR3 length equals 14 residues. The CDR3 region is CASSLVQGNYEQYF. CDR3 coding DNA: TGTGCCAGCAGCTTGGTACAGGGTAACTACGAGCAGTACTTC. The whole variable domain, remainder taken from reference TRBV5-5 and TRBJ2-7, is DAGVTQSPTHLIKTRGQQVTLRCSPISGHKSVSWYQQVLGQGPQFIFQYYEKEERGRGNFPDRFSARQFPNYSSELNVNALLLGDSALYLCASSLVQGNYEQYFGPGTRLTVT.

V is TRBV2 and J is TRBJ2-1; TRBD2 agrees at 9 bases. Losses at the gene ends were 7 bases for V and 0 bases for J; bases not matched to a gene: 4. Germline V lookup: CDR1 SNHLY, CDR2 FYNNEI. The CDR3 runs 15 residues. Here the CDR3 reads CASTLSGGSYNEQFF. The DNA for the CDR3 is TGTGCCAGCACCCTTAGCGGGGGCTCCTACAATGAGCAGTTCTTC.

The genes are TRBV27 and TRBJ2-7; D gene unclear. This CDR3 contains 14 residues. CDR1 and CDR2 from the germline V gene are MNHEY and SMNVEV (reference sequence). With 3 bases removed from V and 4 bases from J, the gap between germline ends came to 13 bases. The CDR3 nucleotides are TGTGCCAGCAGTTTGGCAGGCCGATTGTACGAGCAGTACTTC. The encoded protein is CASSLAGRLYEQYF.

The V and J genes are TRBV28 and TRBJ2-1; D perhaps matches TRBD1 (5 bases). Trimming removed 3 bases from V and 6 bases from J, with 12 bases in between. Germline CDR1 reads MDHEN; CDR2 reads SYDVKM. This CDR3 comprises 14 residues. The CDR3 nucleotides are TGTGCCAGCAGTTTCCGCATCACAGGCAATGAGCAGTTCTTC. It yields the protein CASSFRITGNEQFF.

This chain joins TRBV30 and TRBJ1-1; D ambiguous. The germline gives CDR1 GTSNPN, CDR2 SVGIG (reference sequence). V was trimmed by 2 bases and J by 5 bases, leaving 12 bases between them. CDR3 length: 13 residues. The DNA of the CDR3 is TGTGCCTGGAGTAAGGGAGATGGGACTGAAGCTTTCTTT. Protein sequence: CAWSKGDGTEAFF.

The rearrangement links TRBV4-3 to TRBJ1-1; a possible D gene is TRBD1 (6 bases). Per the germline V gene, CDR1 is LGHNA and CDR2 is YSLEER. Between the trimmed V and J ends, which lost 4 bases and 0 bases, there was a span of 12 bases. The CDR3 spans 15 residues. DNA for the CDR3: TGCGCCAGCAGCCGCCAACAGGGTATGAACACTGAAGCTTTCTTT. Translating it yields CASSRQQGMNTEAFF.

This chain links TRBV9 with TRBJ1-6, with D uncertain. Germline V gene data show CDR1 as SGDLS and CDR2 as YYNGEE. This CDR3 region has 13 residues. Trimming cost V 2 bases and J 2 bases, with 2 bases left between them. In DNA form, the CDR3 reads TGTGCCAGCAGCGTCACCTATAATTCACCCCTCCACTTT. This translates into CASSVTYNSPLHF.

The rearrangement links TRBV7-9 to TRBJ1-4; 10 bases align to TRBD1. V gave up 4 bases and J gave up 8 bases; unmatched junction bases: 7. CDR1 and CDR2 (germline): SEHNR, FQNEAQ (reference sequence). The CDR3 sequence is 15 residues long. CDR3 region: CASSSSRQGAEKLFF. Here the CDR3 DNA reads TGTGCCAGCAGCTCTAGCCGACAGGGGGCCGAAAAACTGTTTTTT.

The chain carries TRBV19 and TRBJ2-7; 9 nucleotides agree with TRBD1. This CDR3 has 14 amino acids. CDR1 LNHDA and CDR2 SQIVND come from the germline V gene (reference sequence). J gave up 5 bases and V 5 bases, and 7 bases lay outside the gene matches. This CDR3 is CASSPGQGRDEQYF. The CDR3 region has the DNA TGTGCCAGTAGTCCGGGACAGGGTCGGGACGAGCAGTACTTC.

The table lists this clone with many counts. The chain couples TRBV2 to TRBJ2-4; D may be TRBD1 (5 bases). This CDR3 region has 15 residues. Germline CDR1 SNHLY, CDR2 FYNNEI. Between the trimmed V and J ends, which lost 3 bases and 2 bases, there was a span of 11 bases. The CDR3 nucleotides are TGTGCCAGCAGTGAGGTAGGGGTATCCAAAAACATTCAGTACTTC. Encoded protein: CASSEVGVSKNIQYF.

A few counts support this clone. V and J are TRBV6-1 and TRBJ1-2; no definite D call. The CDR3 covers 13 residues. Looked up from germline, CDR1 is MNHNS and CDR2 is SASEGT. Trimming shortened V by 2 bases and J by 0 bases, and 4 bases separated the two germline ends. CDR3 residues: CASSETANYGYTF. CDR3 DNA: TGTGCCAGCAGTGAAACAGCTAACTATGGCTACACCTTC.

This chain links TRBV7-8 with TRBJ2-7; 11 nucleotides match TRBD2. The CDR3 runs to 15 residues. V shed 3 bases and J 3 bases; nucleotides not matched to a gene: 4. Germline V gives CDR1 SGHVS, CDR2 FQNEAQ. The CDR3 DNA reads as TGTGCCAGCAGCTTCCCTAGCGGGGGGAGCTACGAGCAGTACTTC. Its protein product is CASSFPSGGSYEQYF. The complete variable domain, with remaining parts taken from reference TRBV7-8 and TRBJ2-7, reads GAGVSQSPRYKVAKRGQDVALRCDPISGHVSLFWYQQALGQGPEFLTYFQNEAQLDKSGLPSDRFFAERPEGSVSTLKIQRTQQEDSAVYLCASSFPSGGSYEQYFGPGTRLTVT.

The rearrangement uses TRBV20-1 and TRBJ2-7, with D possibly TRBD1 on 5 matching bases. The germline V and J ends were trimmed by 3 bases and 3 bases, with 6 bases remaining between them. Germline V CDR1 and CDR2: DFQATT, SNEGSKA (reference sequence). The CDR3 loop spans 11 amino acids. This CDR3 reads CSASRVYEQYF. The DNA of the CDR3 is TGCAGTGCTAGCAGGGTCTACGAGCAGTACTTC.

The chain links TRBV9 to TRBJ1-2; weak D call: TRBD1 (5 bases). Germline V gene data show CDR1 as SGDLS and CDR2 as YYNGEE. With 0 bases removed from V and 2 bases from J, the gap between germline ends came to 14 bases. The CDR3 has 16 residues. The CDR3 spells CASSVDTRGKNYGYTF. As DNA, the CDR3 is TGTGCCAGCAGCGTAGATACCCGGGGGAAGAACTATGGCTACACCTTC.

The DNA for the CDR3 is TGTGCCAGCAGCCGGGACAAGGTTAAACAGTACTTC. As protein: CASSRDKVKQYF. The genes are TRBV27 and TRBJ2-7, with D perhaps TRBD1 (6 bases). Deletions cut 6 bases from V and 10 bases from J, with 16 bases between. From germline, CDR1 is MNHEY and CDR2 SMNVEV (reference sequence). The CDR3 has 12 amino acids.

V is TRBV15 and J is TRBJ1-4; D is possibly TRBD1 (6 bases). CDR3 length: 14 residues. V was trimmed by 5 bases and J by 4 bases, leaving 11 bases between them. The germline V gene has CDR1 LNHNV and CDR2 YYDKDF (reference sequence). The CDR3 DNA follows: TGTGCCACCAGCCGACAGGCCTATAATGAAAAACTGTTTTTT. Protein: CATSRQAYNEKLFF. The variable domain in full, with the rest retrieved from reference TRBV15 and TRBJ1-4, is DAMVIQNPRYQVTQFGKPVTLSCSQTLNHNVMYWYQQKSSQAPKLLFHYYDKDFNNEADTPDNFQSRRPNTSFCFLDIRSPGLGDTAMYLCATSRQAYNEKLFFGSGTQLSVL.

This clone was found once. V gene TRBV2 combines with J gene TRBJ2-5; possible D gene TRBD2, 7 bases. V lost 5 bases and J 2 bases, leaving 15 bases between the germline ends. Germline CDR1 reads SNHLY; CDR2 reads FYNNEI. This CDR3 has 15 residues. As DNA, the CDR3 is TGTGCCAGCAGTCGTCCGGGGGGCCCACAAGAGACCCAGTACTTC. Translation: CASSRPGGPQETQYF.

This clone was picked up a small number of times. The rearrangement joins TRBV5-1 to TRBJ2-1; 8 bases align to TRBD1. CDR1 SGHRS and CDR2 YFSETQ come from the germline V gene. Trimming at V came to 4 bases and at J to 5 bases, leaving 8 bases not matched to a gene. The CDR3 extends over 15 amino acids. The chain's CDR3 is CASSPGQGYHNEQFF. CDR3 coding DNA: TGCGCCAGCAGCCCAGGACAGGGATACCACAATGAGCAGTTCTTC.

This clone was seen a single time. J is TRBJ2-7 and V is TRBV9; D is possibly TRBD2 (7 bases). Germline V gives CDR1 SGDLS, CDR2 YYNGEE. CDR3 length: 14 amino acids. Deletions cut 7 bases from V and 0 bases from J, with 14 bases between. The CDR3 nucleotides read TGTGCCAGCGGGAGGGGGACGAGCTCCTACGAGCAGTACTTC. It specifies CASGRGTSSYEQYF.

The CDR3 DNA reads TGTGCCAGCAGCTTGTCAGTCTACGAGCAGTACTTC. Residues: CASSLSVYEQYF. The V gene is TRBV5-6, the J gene TRBJ2-7, with unresolved D. The CDR3 runs to 12 residues. The V end was cut by 1 base, the J end by 3 bases, with 5 bases between. In germline, CDR1 is SGHDT, CDR2 YYEEEE.

The V call is TRBV28, the J call TRBJ1-4; maybe TRBD1 (6 bases). The CDR3 loop spans 13 amino acids. Germline CDR1 and CDR2: MDHEN and SYDVKM. Trimming took off 3 bases at V and 8 bases at J, with 10 bases between the two ends. Written as DNA, the CDR3 is TGTGCCAGCAGTTTGCAGGGGTCCGAAAAACTGTTTTTT. This sequence encodes CASSLQGSEKLFF.

The chain links TRBV9 to TRBJ2-5; D might be TRBD1 (5 bases). V lost 0 bases and J 4 bases, leaving 16 bases between the germline ends. Germline CDR1 is SGDLS and CDR2 is YYNGEE. The CDR3 contains 16 residues. The CDR3 DNA follows: TGTGCCAGCAGCGTAGAAGGACAAACCGTTGGAGAGACCCAGTACTTC. It yields the protein CASSVEGQTVGETQYF.

This clone was counted a single time. In nucleotides, the CDR3 is TGTGCCAGCAGCCCCCGAGGAAGCGACAGGGGAAGCTCCTACGAGCAGTACTTC. Residues: CASSPRGSDRGSSYEQYF. V gene TRBV7-2 combines with J gene TRBJ2-7; 8 positions match TRBD1. In germline, CDR1 is SGHTA, CDR2 FQGNSA. This CDR3 spans 18 amino acids. The trim removed 5 bases at V and 0 bases at J, leaving 15 bases unmatched.

CDR3 bases: TGCGCCAGCAGCCTACGAGACAGGGACACTGAAGCTTTCTTT. Its translation is CASSLRDRDTEAFF. The chain has TRBV5-1 and TRBJ1-1; 7 bases align to TRBD1. The CDR3 consists of 14 residues. V dropped 4 bases and J dropped 3; count of bases not matched to a gene: 6. The germline V gene has CDR1 SGHRS and CDR2 YFSETQ. The whole variable domain, remainder taken from reference TRBV5-1 and TRBJ1-1, is KAGVTQTPRYLIKTRGQQVTLSCSPISGHRSVSWYQQTPGQGLQFLFEYFSETQRNKGNFPGRFSGRQFSNSRSEMNVSTLELGDSALYLCASSLRDRDTEAFFGQGTRLTVV.

The rearrangement uses TRBV11-2 and TRBJ2-7; D perhaps matches TRBD1 (5 bases). Trimming shortened V by 4 bases and J by 3 bases, and 13 bases separated the two germline ends. CDR1 and CDR2 (germline): SGHAT, FQNNGV. The CDR3 extends over 14 amino acids. As DNA, the CDR3 is TGTGCCAGCAGCTCCACAGGTATCCACTACGAGCAGTACTTC. This encodes CASSSTGIHYEQYF.

The chain carries TRBV7-9 and TRBJ2-2, with unresolved D. The V end lost 6 bases, the J end lost 4 bases, and 6 bases lay between the germline ends. Germline V gene sequence: CDR1 SEHNR, CDR2 FQNEAQ (reference sequence). The CDR3 spans 12 residues. The CDR3 spells CASSSITGELFF. CDR3 DNA sequence: TGTGCCAGCAGTTCCATCACCGGGGAGCTGTTTTTT.